This T cell receptor (beta chain) emerged from a study of metastatic and nonmetastatic thyroid tumors. About the research overall: Repertoires from blood and tumor or nodule tissue of malignant and benign thyroid patients were compared.

A word on this clone: Antigen specificity is unknown.

No treatment had been given to any patient before thyroid surgery. Methods used by the authors: A classifier for distant metastasis in papillary thyroid cancer was constructed using CDR3 differences observed across clinicopathological groups. With MiXCR, TCRdb reprocessed the PCR reads. TCRdb, not the original authors, processed these V and J calls. The table shows some 20,000 clones, with about 21% occurring only once. This CDR3 spans 15 amino acids. Germline CDR1 SGHVS, CDR2 FQNEAQ. Trimming pared 2 bases from V and 7 bases from J, leaving 18 bases between. Study-wide points: Benign nodules reportedly had significantly lower TCR beta diversity than malignant thyroid tumors in blood and tumor.

The sequence was collected from a male donor with papillary thyroid cancer or a benign thyroid nodule (not recorded which). Some clones in this sample may be carry-over from other donors' samples. The rearrangement links TRBV7-8 to TRBJ2-7; possibly TRBD2 for D (7 bases). The sequencing sample was made of blood. The CDR3 DNA reads TGTGCCAGCAGCTTAACGGGACGGGGGGCTTATGAGCAGTACTTC. Residues: CASSLTGRGAYEQYF. The full variable domain, in which reference TRBV7-8 and TRBJ2-7 provide the parts outside the CDR3, is GAGVSQSPRYKVAKRGQDVALRCDPISGHVSLFWYQQALGQGPEFLTYFQNEAQLDKSGLPSDRFFAERPEGSVSTLKIQRTQQEDSAVYLCASSLTGRGAYEQYFGPGTRLTVT.